This is a list of T cell receptor beta chains from one sample in a study of T cells after yellow fever vaccination. TCRdb re-analysed the 5' RACE reads in MiXCR, keeping a single row per CDR3 protein. The sample consists of about 580,000 distinct CDR3 sequences, around 16% of them appearing once. This sample comprised PBMCs, obtained 5 days after the first yellow fever vaccination. These receptors came from a man aged 18 to 29 who received the YFV17D yellow fever vaccine. CDR3s include the opening cysteine and the closing phenylalanine or tryptophan. Fields, in order: V gene, J gene, CDR3 protein.

TRBV7-2	TRBJ1-1	CASSLVSGNTEAFF
TRBV12-3/TRBV12-4	TRBJ2-1	CASSFRGGNEQFF
TRBV5-1	TRBJ1-6	CASSLFLNSPLHF
TRBV4-1	TRBJ2-1	CASSQEFGDPALIYNEQFF
TRBV4-1	TRBJ2-7	CASSRDRNTYEQYF
TRBV4-2	TRBJ2-1	CASSVRGIGQFF
TRBV7-9	TRBJ2-2	CASSWGADTGELFF
TRBV6-1	TRBJ1-2	CASWGELKLDNYGYTF
TRBV10-3	TRBJ1-4	CAISESDAQVGEKLFF
TRBV6-5	TRBJ2-7	CASSTRRTGSSYEQYF
TRBV6-1	TRBJ2-5	CASSIDRVGTQYF
TRBV6-1	TRBJ1-1	CASSDPGNTEAFF
TRBV7-8	TRBJ2-3	CASSPARAPFGEGQYF
TRBV4-3	TRBJ1-6	CASSRTGTDSPLHF
TRBV5-1	TRBJ2-7	CASSPGTSGEGFYEQYF
TRBV27	TRBJ1-6	CASSTGQGTYNSPLHF
TRBV20-1	TRBJ1-1	CSASIAGQGDSEAFF
TRBV7-2	TRBJ2-3	CASSWASGRGTDTQYF
TRBV27	TRBJ2-1	CASSSQLGGRYNEQFF
TRBV6-1	TRBJ2-3	CASSQAGDSTDTQYF
TRBV5-1	TRBJ1-4	CASSLGGTTTNEKLFF
TRBV28	TRBJ1-1	CASRTPKPTVNTEAFF
TRBV10-3	TRBJ1-5	CAISESGPIFSQPQHF
TRBV27	TRBJ2-1	CASSFGLAGRHNEQFF
TRBV7-2	TRBJ2-1	CASSFHSGGYYNEQFF
TRBV5-5	TRBJ2-1	CASRRLDGSYNEQFF
TRBV12-3/TRBV12-4	TRBJ2-3	CASTLLAGSGDTQYF
TRBV10-3	TRBJ2-2	CAISSRRDTHTGELFF
TRBV5-1	TRBJ2-1	CASRTQGGNEQFF
TRBV27	TRBJ2-7	CASSLVAGGRIDEQYF
TRBV20-1	TRBJ2-3	CSAKQSTQYF
TRBV7-6	TRBJ2-1	CASSFRSGISGGSLPYNEQFF
TRBV20-1	TRBJ1-1	CSAPRAEHMNTEAFF
TRBV12-3/TRBV12-4	TRBJ2-3	CASSTPKSSTDTQYF
TRBV5-1	TRBJ2-2	CASSLEGLGYGELFF
TRBV3-1	TRBJ1-6	CASSRQGERTLHF
TRBV3-1	TRBJ2-6	CASSQLGANVLTF
TRBV5-4	TRBJ2-2	CASSSPHGGTYTGELFF
TRBV20-1	TRBJ2-1	CSARHDRAQFF
TRBV7-2	TRBJ2-3	CASRSGRIEYTQYF
TRBV7-6	TRBJ1-1	CASSLLALGQGEVEAFF
TRBV9	TRBJ2-3	CASSVGVLRGNTDTQYF
TRBV4-1	TRBJ2-7	CASSQGRDRTYEQYF
TRBV24-1	TRBJ2-7	CATSDFDLRDRGFYEQYF
TRBV4-1	TRBJ2-7	CASSPRVAGAYEQYF
TRBV6-5	TRBJ2-7	CASSWLQSSYEQYF
TRBV6-1	TRBJ1-5	CASSLAPLGSFPQHF
TRBV11-2	TRBJ1-2	CASSRNPGGDGYTF
TRBV19	TRBJ1-2	CASSIGQYYGYTF
TRBV11-1	TRBJ2-1	CASSLLGRGYNEQFF
TRBV5-1	TRBJ1-4	CASSEYGAGARNEKLFF
TRBV3-1	TRBJ2-7	CASSHETDEQYF
TRBV19	TRBJ1-2	CASRMFQGANYGYTF
TRBV5-1	TRBJ2-3	CASSLLAYTDTQYF
TRBV7-2	TRBJ2-3	CASSPNLRDTQYF
TRBV20-1	TRBJ2-1	CSASSVPYNEQFF
TRBV7-2	TRBJ2-7	CASSLAPYPYEQYF